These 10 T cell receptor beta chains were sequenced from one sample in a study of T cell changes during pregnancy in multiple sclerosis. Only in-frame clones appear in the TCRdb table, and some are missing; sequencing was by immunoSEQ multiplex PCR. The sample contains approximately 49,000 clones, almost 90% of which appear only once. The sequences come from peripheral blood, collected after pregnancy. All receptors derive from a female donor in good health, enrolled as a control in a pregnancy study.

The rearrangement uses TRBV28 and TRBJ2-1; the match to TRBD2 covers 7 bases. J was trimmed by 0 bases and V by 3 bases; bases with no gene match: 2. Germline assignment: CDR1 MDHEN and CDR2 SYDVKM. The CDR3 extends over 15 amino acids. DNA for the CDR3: TGTGCCAGCAGTTTGTTAGCGGGCTCCTACAATGAGCAGTTCTTC. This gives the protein CASSLLAGSYNEQFF.

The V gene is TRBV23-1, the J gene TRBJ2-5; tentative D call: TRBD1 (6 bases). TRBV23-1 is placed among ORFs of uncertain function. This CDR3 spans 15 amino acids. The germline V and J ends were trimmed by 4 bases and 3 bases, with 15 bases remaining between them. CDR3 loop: CASSPQTGDEETQYF. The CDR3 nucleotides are TGCGCCAGCAGTCCCCAGACAGGAGACGAAGAGACCCAGTACTTC.

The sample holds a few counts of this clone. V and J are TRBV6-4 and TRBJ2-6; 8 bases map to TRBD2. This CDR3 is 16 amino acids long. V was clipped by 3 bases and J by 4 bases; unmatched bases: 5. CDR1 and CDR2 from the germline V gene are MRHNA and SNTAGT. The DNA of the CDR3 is TGTGCCAGCAGTGAGCGGGGGGCGGCCGGGGCCAACGTCCTGACTTTC. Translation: CASSERGAAGANVLTF.

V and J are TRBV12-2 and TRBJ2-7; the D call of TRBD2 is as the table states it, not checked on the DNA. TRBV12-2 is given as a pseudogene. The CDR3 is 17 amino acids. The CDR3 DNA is TGTGCAAGACGAAATGGACCCGAGACTAGCGGGAGGGGCGAGCAGTACTTC. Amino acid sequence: CARRNGPETSGRGEQYF.

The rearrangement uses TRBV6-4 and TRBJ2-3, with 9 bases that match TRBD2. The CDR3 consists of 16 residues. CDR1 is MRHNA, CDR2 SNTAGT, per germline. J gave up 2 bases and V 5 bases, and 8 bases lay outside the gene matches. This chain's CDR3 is CASSPGAGGHTDTQYF. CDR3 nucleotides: TGTGCCAGCAGTCCCGGCGCGGGGGGGCACACAGATACGCAGTATTTT.

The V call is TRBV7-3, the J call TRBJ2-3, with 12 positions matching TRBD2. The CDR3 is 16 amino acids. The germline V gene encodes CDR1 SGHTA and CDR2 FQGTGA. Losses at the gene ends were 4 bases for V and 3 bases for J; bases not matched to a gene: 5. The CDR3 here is CASSSGLAGMTDTQYF. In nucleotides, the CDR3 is TGTGCCAGCAGCTCTGGACTAGCGGGGATGACAGATACGCAGTATTTT.

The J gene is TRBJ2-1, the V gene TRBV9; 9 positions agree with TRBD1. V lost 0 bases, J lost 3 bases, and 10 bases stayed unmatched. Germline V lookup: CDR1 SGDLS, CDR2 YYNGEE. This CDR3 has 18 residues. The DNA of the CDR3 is TGTGCCAGCAGCGTAGCCTTTTCCGAGGACAGGGGCTACAATGAGCAGTTCTTC. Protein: CASSVAFSEDRGYNEQFF.

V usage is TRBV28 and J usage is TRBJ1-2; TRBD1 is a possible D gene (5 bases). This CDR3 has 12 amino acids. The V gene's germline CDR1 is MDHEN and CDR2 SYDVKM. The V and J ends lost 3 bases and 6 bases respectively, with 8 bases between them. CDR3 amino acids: CASSFRAHGYTF. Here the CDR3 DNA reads TGTGCCAGCAGTTTCAGGGCTCATGGCTACACCTTC.

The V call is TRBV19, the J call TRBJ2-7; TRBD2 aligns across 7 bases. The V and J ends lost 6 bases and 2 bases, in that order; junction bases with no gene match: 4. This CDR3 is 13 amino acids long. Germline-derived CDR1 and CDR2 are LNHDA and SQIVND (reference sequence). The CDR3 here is CASRERGTYEQYF. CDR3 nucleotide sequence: TGTGCCAGTAGAGAGCGGGGCACCTACGAGCAGTACTTC.

CDR3 nucleotides: TGTGCCAGCAGCCAAGAAGGGTTCGGGAGCGGGGAGCTGTTTTTT. Its protein is CASSQEGFGSGELFF. The chain uses TRBV4-2 and TRBJ2-2, with a weak D call TRBD2 (6 bases). From germline, CDR1 is LGHNA and CDR2 YNFKEQ. CDR3 length equals 15 residues. The V gene lost 0 bases and the J gene lost 7 bases, with 12 bases spanning the gap.